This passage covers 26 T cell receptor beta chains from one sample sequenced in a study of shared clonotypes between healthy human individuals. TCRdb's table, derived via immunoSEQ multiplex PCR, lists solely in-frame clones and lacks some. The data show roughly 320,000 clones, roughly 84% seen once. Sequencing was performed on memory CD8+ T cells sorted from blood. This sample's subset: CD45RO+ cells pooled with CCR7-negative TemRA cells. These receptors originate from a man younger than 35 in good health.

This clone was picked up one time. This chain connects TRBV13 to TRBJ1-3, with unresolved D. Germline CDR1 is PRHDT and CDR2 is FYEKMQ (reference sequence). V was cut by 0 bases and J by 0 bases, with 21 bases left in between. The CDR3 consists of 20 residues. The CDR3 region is CASSLGDNDLGAGSGNTIYF. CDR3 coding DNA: TGTGCCAGCAGCTTAGGCGACAATGACCTAGGAGCTGGCTCTGGAAACACCATATATTTT.

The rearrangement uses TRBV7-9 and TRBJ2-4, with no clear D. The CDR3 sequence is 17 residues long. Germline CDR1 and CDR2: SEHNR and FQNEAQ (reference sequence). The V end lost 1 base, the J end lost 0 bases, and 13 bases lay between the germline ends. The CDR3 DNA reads TGTGCCAGCAGCTTAGAGGCAGAAAACCTAGCCAAAAACATTCAGTACTTC. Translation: CASSLEAENLAKNIQYF.

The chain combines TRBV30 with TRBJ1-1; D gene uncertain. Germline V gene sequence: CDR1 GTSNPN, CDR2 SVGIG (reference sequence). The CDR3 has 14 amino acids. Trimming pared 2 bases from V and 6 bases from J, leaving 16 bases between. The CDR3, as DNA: TGTGCCTGGAGTCTCCATTATAGAGGAGCTGAAGCTTTCTTT. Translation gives CAWSLHYRGAEAFF.

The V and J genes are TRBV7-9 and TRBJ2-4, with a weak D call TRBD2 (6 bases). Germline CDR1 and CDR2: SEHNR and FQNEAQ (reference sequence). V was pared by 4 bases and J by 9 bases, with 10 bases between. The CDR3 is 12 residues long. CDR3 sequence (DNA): TGTGCCAGCAGCTACGGGGACTCCATTCAGTACTTC. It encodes CASSYGDSIQYF.

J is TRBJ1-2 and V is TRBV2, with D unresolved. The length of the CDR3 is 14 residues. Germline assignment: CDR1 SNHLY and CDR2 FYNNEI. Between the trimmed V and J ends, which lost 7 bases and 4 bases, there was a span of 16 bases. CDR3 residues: CASTGPQSRYGYTF. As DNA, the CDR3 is TGTGCCAGCACCGGGCCCCAGAGCCGCTATGGCTACACCTTC.

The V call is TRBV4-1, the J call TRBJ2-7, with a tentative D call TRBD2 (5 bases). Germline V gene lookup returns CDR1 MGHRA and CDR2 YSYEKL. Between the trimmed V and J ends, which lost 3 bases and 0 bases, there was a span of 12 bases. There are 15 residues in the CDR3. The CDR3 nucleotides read TGCGCCAGCAGCCATAAACGCGGAGGCTCCTACGAGCAGTACTTC. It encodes CASSHKRGGSYEQYF.

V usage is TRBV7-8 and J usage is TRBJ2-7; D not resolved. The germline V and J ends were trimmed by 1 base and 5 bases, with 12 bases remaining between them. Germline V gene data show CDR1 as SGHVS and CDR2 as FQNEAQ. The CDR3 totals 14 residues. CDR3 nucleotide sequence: TGTGCCAGCAGCTTAGACCGTGGAACAAACGAGCAGTACTTC. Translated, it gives CASSLDRGTNEQYF.

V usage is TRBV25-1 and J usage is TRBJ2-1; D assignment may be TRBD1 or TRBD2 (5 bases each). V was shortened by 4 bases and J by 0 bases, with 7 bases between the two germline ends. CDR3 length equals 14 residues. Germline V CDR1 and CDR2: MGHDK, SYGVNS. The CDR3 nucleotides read TGTGCCAGCAGTGGGGGGAGCTCCTACAATGAGCAGTTCTTC. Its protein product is CASSGGSSYNEQFF.

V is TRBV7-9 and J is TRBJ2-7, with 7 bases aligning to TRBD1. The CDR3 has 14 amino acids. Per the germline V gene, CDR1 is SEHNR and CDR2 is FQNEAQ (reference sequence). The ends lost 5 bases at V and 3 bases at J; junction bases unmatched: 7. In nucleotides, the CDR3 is TGTGCCAGCAGCCCAGGCCGGACAGGCTACGAGCAGTACTTC. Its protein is CASSPGRTGYEQYF.

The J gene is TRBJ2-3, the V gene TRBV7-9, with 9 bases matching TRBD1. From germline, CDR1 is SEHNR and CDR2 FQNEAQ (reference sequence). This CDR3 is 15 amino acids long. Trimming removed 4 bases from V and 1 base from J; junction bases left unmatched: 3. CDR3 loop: CASSSRTGGTDTQYF. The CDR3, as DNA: TGTGCCAGCAGCTCCCGGACAGGGGGCACAGATACGCAGTATTTT. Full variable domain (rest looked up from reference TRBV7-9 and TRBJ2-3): DTGVSQNPRHKITKRGQNVTFRCDPISEHNRLYWYRQTLGQGPEFLTYFQNEAQLEKSRLLSDRFSAERPKGSFSTLEIQRTEQGDSAMYLCASSSRTGGTDTQYFGPGTRLTVL.

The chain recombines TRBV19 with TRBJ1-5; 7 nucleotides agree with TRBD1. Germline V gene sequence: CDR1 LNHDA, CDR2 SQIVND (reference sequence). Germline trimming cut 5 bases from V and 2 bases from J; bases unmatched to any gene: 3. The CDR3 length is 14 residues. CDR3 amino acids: CASSPGGGNQPQHF. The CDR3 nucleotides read TGTGCCAGTAGTCCAGGGGGGGGCAATCAGCCCCAGCATTTT.

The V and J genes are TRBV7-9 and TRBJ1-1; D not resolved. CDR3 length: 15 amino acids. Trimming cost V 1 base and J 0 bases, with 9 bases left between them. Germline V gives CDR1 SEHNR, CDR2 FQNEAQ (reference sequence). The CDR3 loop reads CASSLDVTMNTEAFF. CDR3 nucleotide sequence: TGTGCCAGCAGCTTAGACGTCACCATGAACACTGAAGCTTTCTTT.

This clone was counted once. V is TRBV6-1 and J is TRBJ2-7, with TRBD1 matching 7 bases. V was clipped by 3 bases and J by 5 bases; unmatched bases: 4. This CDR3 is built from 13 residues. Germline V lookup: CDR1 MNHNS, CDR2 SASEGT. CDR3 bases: TGTGCCAGCAGTGACCGACAGGGAAACGAGCAGTACTTC. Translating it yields CASSDRQGNEQYF.

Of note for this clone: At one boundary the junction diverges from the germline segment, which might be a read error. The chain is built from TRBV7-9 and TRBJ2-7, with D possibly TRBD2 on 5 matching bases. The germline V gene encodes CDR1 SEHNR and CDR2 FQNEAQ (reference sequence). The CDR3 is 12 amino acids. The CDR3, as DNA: TGTGCCATCAGCCTAGCTAGATCCGAGCAGTACTTC. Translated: CAISLARSEQYF.

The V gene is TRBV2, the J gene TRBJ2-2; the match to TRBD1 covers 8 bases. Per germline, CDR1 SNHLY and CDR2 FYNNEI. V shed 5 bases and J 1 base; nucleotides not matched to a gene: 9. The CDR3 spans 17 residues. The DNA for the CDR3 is TGTGCCAGCAGTTCCCTGGTTGGGACAGGGAACACCGGGGAGCTGTTTTTT. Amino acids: CASSSLVGTGNTGELFF.

The CDR3 nucleotides are TGCGCCAGCAGCCTACGACTAGCGGGAGGGCCAGGGTACAATGAGCAGTTCTTC. Residues: CASSLRLAGGPGYNEQFF. The gene calls are TRBV5-1 and TRBJ2-1; 14 bases line up with TRBD2. The CDR3 extends over 18 amino acids. Germline CDR1 reads SGHRS; CDR2 reads YFSETQ. J lost 4 bases, V lost 4 bases, and 10 bases had no gene match.

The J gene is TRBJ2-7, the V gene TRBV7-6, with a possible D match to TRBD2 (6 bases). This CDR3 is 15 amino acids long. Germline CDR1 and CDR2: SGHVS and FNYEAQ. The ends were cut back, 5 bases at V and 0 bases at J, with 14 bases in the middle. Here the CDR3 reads CASSDPFSGSYEQYF. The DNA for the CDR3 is TGTGCCAGCAGCGACCCCTTTAGCGGCTCCTACGAGCAGTACTTC.

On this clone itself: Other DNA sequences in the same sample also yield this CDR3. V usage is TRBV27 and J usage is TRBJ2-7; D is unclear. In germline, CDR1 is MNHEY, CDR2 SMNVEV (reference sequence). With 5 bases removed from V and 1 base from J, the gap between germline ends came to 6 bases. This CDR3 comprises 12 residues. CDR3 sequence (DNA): TGTGCCAGCAGTCCCGGGTCCTACGAGCAGTACTTC. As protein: CASSPGSYEQYF.

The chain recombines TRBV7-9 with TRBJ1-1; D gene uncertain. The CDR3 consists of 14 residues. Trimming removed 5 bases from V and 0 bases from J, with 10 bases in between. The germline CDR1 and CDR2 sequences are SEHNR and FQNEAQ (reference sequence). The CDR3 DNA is TGTGCCAGCAGCCCGGGAATCGTGAACACTGAAGCTTTCTTT. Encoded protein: CASSPGIVNTEAFF. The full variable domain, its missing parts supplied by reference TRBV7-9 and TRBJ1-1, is DTGVSQNPRHKITKRGQNVTFRCDPISEHNRLYWYRQTLGQGPEFLTYFQNEAQLEKSRLLSDRFSAERPKGSFSTLEIQRTEQGDSAMYLCASSPGIVNTEAFFGQGTRLTVV.

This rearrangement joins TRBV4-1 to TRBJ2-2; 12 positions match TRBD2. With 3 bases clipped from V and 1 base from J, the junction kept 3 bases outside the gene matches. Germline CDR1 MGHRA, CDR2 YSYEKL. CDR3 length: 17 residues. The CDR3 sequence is CASSHRLAGVNTGELFF. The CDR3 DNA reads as TGCGCCAGCAGCCATAGACTAGCGGGGGTGAACACCGGGGAGCTGTTTTTT.

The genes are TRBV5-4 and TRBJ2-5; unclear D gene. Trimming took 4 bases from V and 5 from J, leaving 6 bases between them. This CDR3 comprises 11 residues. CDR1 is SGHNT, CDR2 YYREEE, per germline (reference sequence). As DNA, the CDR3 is TGTGCCAGCAGCGCCTCGGAGACCCAGTACTTC. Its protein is CASSASETQYF.

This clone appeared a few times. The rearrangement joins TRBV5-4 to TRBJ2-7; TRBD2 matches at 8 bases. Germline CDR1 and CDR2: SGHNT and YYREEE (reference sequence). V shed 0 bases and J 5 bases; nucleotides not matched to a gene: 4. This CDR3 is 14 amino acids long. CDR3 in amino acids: CASSLGLARDEQYF. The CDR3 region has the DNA TGTGCCAGCAGCTTGGGACTAGCGAGAGACGAGCAGTACTTC. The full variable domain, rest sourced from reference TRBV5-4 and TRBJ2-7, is ETGVTQSPTHLIKTRGQQVTLRCSSQSGHNTVSWYQQALGQGPQFIFQYYREEENGRGNFPPRFSGLQFPNYSSELNVNALELDDSALYLCASSLGLARDEQYFGPGTRLTVT.

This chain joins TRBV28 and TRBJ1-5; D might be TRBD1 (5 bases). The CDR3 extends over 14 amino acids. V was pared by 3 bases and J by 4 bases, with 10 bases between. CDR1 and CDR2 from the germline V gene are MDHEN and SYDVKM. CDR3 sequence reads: CASSLMGGNQPQHF. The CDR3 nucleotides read TGTGCCAGCAGTTTGATGGGGGGGAATCAGCCCCAGCATTTT.

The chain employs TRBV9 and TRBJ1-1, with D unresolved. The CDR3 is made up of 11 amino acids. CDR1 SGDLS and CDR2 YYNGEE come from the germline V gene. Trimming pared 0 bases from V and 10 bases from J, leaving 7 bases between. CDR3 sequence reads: CASSVVSRAFF. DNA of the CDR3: TGTGCCAGCAGCGTAGTATCTAGAGCTTTCTTT.

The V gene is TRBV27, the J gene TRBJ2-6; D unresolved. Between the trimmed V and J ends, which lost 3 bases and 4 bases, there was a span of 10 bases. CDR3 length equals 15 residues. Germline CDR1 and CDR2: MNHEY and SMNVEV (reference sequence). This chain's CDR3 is CASSFWVPGANVLTF. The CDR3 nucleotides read TGTGCCAGCAGTTTTTGGGTACCGGGGGCCAACGTCCTGACTTTC.

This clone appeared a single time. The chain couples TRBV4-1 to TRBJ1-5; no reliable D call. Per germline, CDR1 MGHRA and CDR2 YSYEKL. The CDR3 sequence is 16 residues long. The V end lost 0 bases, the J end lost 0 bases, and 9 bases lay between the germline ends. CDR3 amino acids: CASSQEQPNSNQPQHF. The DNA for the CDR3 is TGCGCCAGCAGCCAAGAGCAGCCGAATAGCAATCAGCCCCAGCATTTT.